The clone carrying this T cell receptor beta chain was detected a few times. The antigen is unknown. The PCR contained 60 Vbeta and 13 Jbeta primers. TCRdb's table, derived via immunoSEQ multiplex PCR, lists solely in-frame clones and lacks some. This table has about 110,000 clones, 70% to 80% appearing once. This CDR3 is built from 13 residues. CDR1 and CDR2 (germline): MNHEY, SVGAGI. V shed 5 bases and J shed 8 bases, with 12 bases lying between them. The record originates from a study of cytomegalovirus exposure and HLA in healthy donors. The study's findings and limits: In a later analysis, at a false discovery rate of 0.05, about 15,000 TCR beta sequences were associated with HLA alleles.

Specimen: PBMCs. This chain joins TRBV6-5 and TRBJ1-4; no definite D call. The receptor was derived from a boy aged 5 to 17 in good health and CMV-seronegative. The CDR3 protein is CASSPRRGEKLFF. The CDR3 DNA is TGTGCCAGCAGTCCCCGCCGAGGGGAAAAACTGTTTTTT.